Below, one T cell receptor beta chain is given with its context. The study sequenced TCR beta in blood CD8+ and CD4+ T cells. The multiple sclerosis controls comprised treatment-naive patients whose relapsing-remitting disease was stable or active. Negative isolation was applied to CD8+ and CD4+ T cells, and FACS enrichment was applied to TEMRA cells. The sample comes from a study of CD8 T cells in Susac syndrome. V was pared by 2 bases and J by 1 base, with 8 bases between. The CDR3 loop spans 13 amino acids. The germline V gene encodes CDR1 SQVTM and CDR2 ANQGSEA. Random hexamers were used to reverse transcribe roughly 0.5 to 1 ug of RNA. Amplification of TCR beta CDR3 used immunoSEQ multiplex PCR across 54 Vbeta and 13 Jbeta. MiXCR, applied by TCRdb to the immunoSEQ multiplex PCR reads, yields one record per CDR3 protein. The table lists just over 300,000 distinct CDR3 sequences, just over 90% of them singletons.

Sequencing was carried out using CD4+ T cells from PBMCs. The chain has TRBV29-1 and TRBJ1-1; D is uncertain. The clonotype comes from a human donor with multiple sclerosis. CDR3: CSVEWARNTEAFF. The CDR3 DNA reads TGCAGCGTTGAATGGGCCCGGAACACTGAAGCTTTCTTT.